A single sample gave rise to the 15 T cell receptor beta chains below, sequenced in a study of a mutant IDH1 vaccine in newly diagnosed glioma. Antigen specificity for these receptors is unknown. The repertoire was sequenced with immunoSEQ multiplex PCR; TCRdb's copy has only in-frame clones and lacks some. The sample gives 30,000 to 45,000 clones, around 80% of which show up once; more than 12% is in the top ten. The time point denotes: week 11, during vaccination. The content of each vaccine dose was 300 ug of mutant IDH1 20-mer peptide, and topical imiquimod accompanied it. Sample: peripheral blood mononuclear cells (PBMCs), taken from a glioma patient whose treatment included an IDH1 peptide vaccine. These receptors were taken from a woman aged 25 to 39 with glioma. Some clones in this sample may be carry-over from other donors' samples.

The chain carries TRBV11-3 and TRBJ2-7, with 9 bases lining up with TRBD2. V shed 4 bases and J 4 bases; nucleotides not matched to a gene: 11. This CDR3 region has 16 residues. CDR1 and CDR2 from the germline V gene are SGHNT and YENEEA. For the CDR3, the DNA is TGTGCCAGCAGCTCCGACATAGCGGGAGAAGAATACGAGCAGTACTTC. It is translated as CASSSDIAGEEYEQYF.

This clone was found a few times. The chain carries TRBV10-1 and TRBJ1-1; D is perhaps TRBD1 (6 bases). The germline V gene encodes CDR1 WNHNN and CDR2 SYGVQD (reference sequence). CDR3 length: 13 residues. V dropped 10 bases and J dropped 3 bases, with 15 bases sitting between them. DNA of the CDR3: TGCGCCATCACGACAGGATGGGACACTGAAGCTTTCTTT. Translating it yields CAITTGWDTEAFF.

The CDR3 spells CASSLGQYNEQFF. The CDR3 bases are TGTGCCAGCAGCTTGGGACAGTACAATGAGCAGTTCTTC. The gene calls are TRBV5-8 and TRBJ2-1, with a possible D match to TRBD1 (5 bases). The CDR3 covers 13 residues. CDR1 and CDR2 from the germline V gene are SGHTS and YDEGEE. The V end lost 0 bases, the J end lost 4 bases, and 5 bases lay between the germline ends.

The chain is built from TRBV5-1 and TRBJ1-1; no clear D. In germline, CDR1 is SGHRS, CDR2 YFSETQ. V was cut by 1 base and J by 1 base, with 20 bases left in between. There are 18 residues in the CDR3. The chain's CDR3 is CASSLRSTGWAGNTEAFF. The CDR3 coding sequence is TGCGCCAGCAGCTTGCGCTCGACCGGATGGGCAGGGAACACTGAAGCTTTCTTT.

CDR3 sequence: CSVGGDGELFF. In DNA form, the CDR3 reads TGCAGCGTGGGGGGGGACGGGGAGCTGTTTTTT. The gene calls are TRBV29-1 and TRBJ2-2, with TRBD2 matching over 7 bases. CDR3 length equals 11 residues. Germline V gene sequence: CDR1 SQVTM, CDR2 ANQGSEA. V dropped 6 bases and J dropped 7; count of bases not matched to a gene: 2.

The chain employs TRBV30 and TRBJ2-3, with unresolved D. In germline, CDR1 is GTSNPN, CDR2 SVGIG (reference sequence). V gave up 0 bases and J gave up 2 bases, with 12 bases separating them. CDR3 length: 15 amino acids. The CDR3 nucleotides read TGTGCCTGGAGTGTAGGGTCCCGATCCACAGATACGCAGTATTTT. Its protein product is CAWSVGSRSTDTQYF.

V is TRBV6-1 and J is TRBJ2-5; D gene ambiguous. Germline assignment: CDR1 MNHNS and CDR2 SASEGT. The CDR3 runs 15 residues. The V gene lost 1 base and the J gene lost 2 bases, with 11 bases spanning the gap. The CDR3 is CASSEGAIRQETQYF. The CDR3 DNA is TGTGCCAGCAGTGAAGGAGCGATCAGACAAGAGACCCAGTACTTC.

The V and J genes are TRBV5-4 and TRBJ1-1; unclear D gene. This CDR3 contains 15 residues. CDR1 and CDR2 from the germline V gene are SGHNT and YYREEE (reference sequence). Trimming pared 4 bases from V and 0 bases from J, leaving 13 bases between. CDR3: CASSPDGPLNTEAFF. CDR3 sequence (DNA): TGTGCCAGCAGCCCCGACGGTCCTTTGAACACTGAAGCTTTCTTT.

The chain recombines TRBV5-1 with TRBJ2-1; a possible D gene is TRBD1 (5 bases). This CDR3 is 15 amino acids long. The ends were cut back, 0 bases at V and 0 bases at J, with 7 bases in the middle. The germline V gene has CDR1 SGHRS and CDR2 YFSETQ. The CDR3, as DNA: TGCGCCAGCAGCTTGGGACAGATCTCCTACAATGAGCAGTTCTTC. This codes for CASSLGQISYNEQFF.

This clone was seen a few times. The chain combines TRBV10-2 with TRBJ1-1, with 7 positions matching TRBD1. Germline CDR1 is WSHSY and CDR2 is SAAADI. This CDR3 comprises 16 residues. Trimming removed 8 bases from V and 4 bases from J; junction bases left unmatched: 16. CDR3 region: CASSRKTTNRGTEAFF. The CDR3 nucleotides read TGCGCCAGCTCTCGCAAGACGACCAACAGGGGCACTGAAGCTTTCTTT.

The chain employs TRBV27 and TRBJ2-7; D gene uncertain. This CDR3 has 14 amino acids. Germline loops: CDR1 MNHEY, CDR2 SMNVEV (reference sequence). Trimming stripped 5 bases from V and 3 bases from J, with 14 bases between. In DNA form, the CDR3 reads TGTGCCAGCAGTCCCCCCGGAGCCCACTACGAGCAGTACTTC. Its protein product is CASSPPGAHYEQYF.

The chain is built from TRBV4-1 and TRBJ2-7; D could derive from TRBD1 or TRBD2 (5 bases each). V dropped 0 bases and J dropped 3 bases, with 12 bases sitting between them. The length of the CDR3 is 15 residues. The germline CDR1 and CDR2 sequences are MGHRA and YSYEKL. CDR3 amino acids: CASSQDGGSYYEQYF. The CDR3 DNA reads TGCGCCAGCAGCCAAGATGGGGGTAGTTACTACGAGCAGTACTTC.

The chain employs TRBV7-9 and TRBJ1-1; 7 bases match TRBD1. Germline CDR1 SEHNR, CDR2 FQNEAQ (reference sequence). Unmatched junction bases numbered 1, after V lost 3 bases and J lost 6 bases. This CDR3 region has 12 residues. Here the CDR3 reads CASSFGTAEAFF. In DNA form, the CDR3 reads TGTGCCAGCAGCTTCGGGACAGCTGAAGCTTTCTTT.

The chain carries TRBV5-5 and TRBJ2-7; 7 bases are a match to TRBD1. CDR1 is SGHKS and CDR2 is YYEKEE in the germline V gene (reference sequence). CDR3 length: 14 residues. The ends lost 0 bases at V and 3 bases at J; junction bases unmatched: 3. CDR3 DNA sequence: TGTGCCAGCAGCTTGGAGGCAGGGGGCTACGAGCAGTACTTC. This sequence encodes CASSLEAGGYEQYF.

This sequence joins TRBV6-1 and TRBJ2-7; maybe TRBD1 (6 bases). Germline V lookup: CDR1 MNHNS, CDR2 SASEGT. This CDR3 spans 13 amino acids. V was clipped by 7 bases and J by 3 bases, with 13 bases between them. The CDR3 bases are TGTGCCAGCAACCGGGACATGATCTACGAGCAGTACTTC. It specifies CASNRDMIYEQYF.